The clone carrying this TCR beta chain was counted between two and nine times. The target antigen is unknown. The germline CDR1 and CDR2 sequences are SNHLY and FYNNEI. The CDR3 extends over 16 amino acids. The V segment lost 2 bases and the J segment 7 bases; nucleotides outside the gene matches: 7. TCR templates numbering around 9.6 x 10^4 were assayed per sample. Only in-frame clones appear in the TCRdb table, and some are missing; sequencing was by immunoSEQ multiplex PCR. Here the sample spans roughly 100,000 clones, over 85% being singletons. This sample was included in a study of siplizumab effects on memory and regulatory T cells. Study-level points and caveats: Reactions containing siplizumab showed mappable alloreactive CD4+ clones averaging approximately 70% Treg-derived, versus about 28% in controls.

The chain has TRBV2 and TRBJ2-1; 11 bases are a match to TRBD2. This clonotype originated in a human donor in good health. The source material was CD8+ T cells sorted from blood. CDR3 coding DNA: TGTGCCAGCAGTGAACTGGGGACTAGCGGTAGGAATGAGCAGTTCTTC. Its translation is CASSELGTSGRNEQFF.